These 8 T cell receptor beta chains share one sample of origin, sequenced in a study of prognosis after radiotherapy for stage I lung cancer. Genomic DNA was the source, and TCR beta CDR3 was amplified from it by two-round multiplex PCR. Amplification during the initial PCR round employed primers specific to each TRBV and TRBJ gene. Each CDR3 protein is one row after TCRdb ran MiXCR on the multiplex PCR reads. Among 13,000 to 15,000 distinct CDR3 sequences, 45% to 55% were seen once, and the ten largest hold roughly 37%. This specimen consisted of PBMCs, obtained before or after stereotactic body radiation therapy (not recorded which). Every receptor here comes from a donor over 45 with non-small cell lung cancer.

This chain joins TRBV11-3 and TRBJ2-7; TRBD1 agrees at 10 bases. Germline CDR1 SGHNT, CDR2 YENEEA. The length of the CDR3 is 14 residues. V was pared by 5 bases and J by 6 bases, with 7 bases of the junction left unmatched. CDR3 amino acids: CASSPRQGAIEQYF. CDR3 DNA sequence: TGTGCCAGCAGCCCAAGACAGGGGGCAATCGAGCAGTACTTC.

V gene TRBV6-4 combines with J gene TRBJ2-3; weak D call: TRBD2 (5 bases). Germline loops: CDR1 MRHNA, CDR2 SNTAGT. The CDR3 contains 15 residues. The ends were cut back, 0 bases at V and 0 bases at J, with 7 bases in the middle. CDR3 in DNA: TGTGCCAGCAGTGACTCTAGAGGGAGCACAGATACGCAGTATTTT. Its protein product is CASSDSRGSTDTQYF.

By sample share, this clonotype is medium-sized. V gene TRBV11-2 combines with J gene TRBJ1-6, with 9 bases matching TRBD1. The V gene's germline CDR1 is SGHAT and CDR2 FQNNGV. V was clipped by 3 bases and J by 7 bases; unmatched bases: 4. This CDR3 contains 15 residues. The DNA for the CDR3 is TGTGCCAGCAGCTTCACAGGGGGCCGGAATTCACCCCTCCACTTT. It is translated as CASSFTGGRNSPLHF.

This clonotype was detected ten times or more. In DNA form, the CDR3 reads TGTGCCAGCTCGAAGGGACAGGGCGTTACAGATACGCAGTATTTT. Protein sequence: CASSKGQGVTDTQYF. The genes are TRBV18 and TRBJ2-3; TRBD1 agrees at 9 bases. This CDR3 has 15 amino acids. Germline CDR1 is KGHSH and CDR2 is LQKENI. V lost 6 bases, J lost 3 bases, and 7 bases stayed unmatched.

This chain connects TRBV7-2 to TRBJ2-2, with 10 bases that match TRBD2. J was trimmed by 10 bases and V by 3 bases; bases with no gene match: 11. Germline CDR1 reads SGHTA; CDR2 reads FQGNSA. The CDR3 contains 16 residues. In nucleotides, the CDR3 is TGTGCCAGCAGCTTCGGGCTCGGACTAGCGGCCGTGGAGCTGTTTTTT. Amino acids: CASSFGLGLAAVELFF.

Notes on this clonotype: Relative to the germline gene, one junction end is altered; a read error may explain this. J is TRBJ2-1 and V is TRBV7-2; 7 bases are a match to TRBD2. This CDR3 is 15 amino acids long. Germline CDR1 SGHTA, CDR2 FQGNSA. Here the CDR3 reads CASSLERDSYNEQFF. CDR3 in DNA: TGTGCCAGCAGTTTAGAGCGGGACTCCTACAATGAGCAGTTCTTC.

Ten or more counts support this clonotype. This may stem from a read error, because a much larger clone lies one nucleotide away. V and J are TRBV7-9 and TRBJ1-3, with D uncertain. CDR3 length equals 16 residues. Germline V gene data show CDR1 as SEHNR and CDR2 as FQNEAQ (reference sequence). The DNA for the CDR3 is TGTGCCAGCAGCTTAGAGCTGATAAACTCTGGAAGCACCATATATTTT. Protein sequence: CASSLELINSGSTIYF.

This clonotype has at least ten counts. This rearrangement joins TRBV2 to TRBJ1-4; D gene ambiguous. From germline, CDR1 is SNHLY and CDR2 FYNNEI. The CDR3 has 14 residues. Trimming pared 6 bases from V and 7 bases from J, leaving 15 bases between. The CDR3 DNA reads TGTGCCAGCAGCTACGACGAAGGAAGTGAAAAACTGTTTTTT. Translating it yields CASSYDEGSEKLFF.